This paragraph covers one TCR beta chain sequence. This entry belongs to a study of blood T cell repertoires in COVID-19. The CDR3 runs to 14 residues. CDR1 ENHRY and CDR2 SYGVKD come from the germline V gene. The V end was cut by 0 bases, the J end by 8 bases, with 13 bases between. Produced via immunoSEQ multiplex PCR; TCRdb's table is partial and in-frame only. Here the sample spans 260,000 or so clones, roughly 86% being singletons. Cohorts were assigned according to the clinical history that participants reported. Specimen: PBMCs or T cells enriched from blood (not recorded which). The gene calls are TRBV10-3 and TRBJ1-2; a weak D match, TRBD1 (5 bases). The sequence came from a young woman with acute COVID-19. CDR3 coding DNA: TGTGCCATCAGTGAGTCGGAGGGGCTTGGCGGCTACACCTTC. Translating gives CAISESEGLGGYTF.